The rows below give T cell receptor beta chains drawn from one sample of a study of a mutant IDH1 vaccine in newly diagnosed glioma. The table came from immunoSEQ multiplex PCR; TCRdb's copy has only in-frame clones and leaves some out. The table shows tens of thousands of clones, with roughly 90% occurring only once. Their target antigens are unknown. The sample here was PBMCs, taken from a glioma patient whose treatment included an IDH1 peptide vaccine. These receptors were taken from a woman aged 40-49 years with glioma. Each CDR3 is given without its conserved first and last residue. Fields, in order: V gene, J gene, clone size, CDR3 protein. For some rows the clone size is stated as once, few or many, or as a class when expanded; others skip it.

TRBV11-2	TRBJ1-1	few	ASEGENTEAF
TRBV30	TRBJ2-6	NA	AWRGPGGANVLT
TRBV6-1	TRBJ1-2	once	ASSPLSAYYGYT
TRBV6-6	TRBJ2-7	NA	ASSTSGTRLYEQY
TRBV6-1	TRBJ2-1	NA	ATGLAGAYEQF
TRBV5-1	TRBJ2-5	NA	ASSGQGQETQY
TRBV7-9	TRBJ2-3	NA	ASSLVLTGGQDTQY
TRBV7-9	TRBJ2-1	NA	ASSFGTSGYNEQF
TRBV19	TRBJ2-1	NA	ASSIDGGNYNEQF
TRBV11-2	TRBJ2-7	NA	ASSLDIGRVPYEQY
TRBV4-3	TRBJ2-7	NA	ASSLRGGLTDRGDSYEQY
TRBV30	TRBJ1-2	NA	AGRKLEDGYT
TRBV15	TRBJ1-6	NA	ATMTDRGNNSPLH
TRBV5-6	TRBJ1-2	NA	ASSSGPIDGYT
TRBV2	TRBJ2-1	NA	AVGRGVAYNEQF
TRBV7-9	TRBJ1-1	NA	ASSLTPLDTEAF
TRBV6-5	TRBJ1-1	NA	ASSYGQGEAF
TRBV5-4	TRBJ2-7	NA	ASSLAAGRSTYEQY
TRBV2	TRBJ1-1	once	ASREQTPGRRNTEAF
TRBV6-6	TRBJ2-7	NA	ASSSPRDTTLDEQY
TRBV27	TRBJ1-4	NA	ASSSDSHPTNEKLF
TRBV5-1	TRBJ1-2	NA	ASSFTGTGINYGYT
TRBV18	TRBJ1-3	NA	ASSLEPGHTIY
TRBV6-5	TRBJ2-7	once	ASSPYSWRVAQY
TRBV5-1	TRBJ2-2	NA	ASSQDSNTGELF
TRBV6-5	TRBJ2-7	once	ASSYSSGGKGYEQY
TRBV30	TRBJ2-3	NA	AWNRADSTDTQY
TRBV9	TRBJ2-3	NA	ASSAGDAGVSTDTQY
TRBV13	TRBJ2-2	few	ASSAPQRANTGELF
TRBV28	TRBJ1-5	NA	ASSLGRTIYQPQH
TRBV19	TRBJ1-2	NA	ASNTGVHGYT
TRBV27	TRBJ1-3	NA	ASSLSGFSGNTIY
TRBV5-1	TRBJ1-2	NA	ASSPGQSYGYT
TRBV15	TRBJ1-2	NA	ATSRAEVGGQGYT
TRBV7-9	TRBJ1-1	NA	ASCGENTEAF
TRBV23-1	TRBJ1-4	NA	ASSQSTDSDNEKLF
TRBV30	TRBJ2-5	NA	AWSIRQGSRETQY
TRBV5-1	TRBJ2-5	NA	ASIGTGSPETQY
TRBV4-1	TRBJ2-5	NA	ASSQDSGLAGGPQETQY
TRBV30	TRBJ1-4	NA	AWEPTEDEKLF
TRBV6-5	TRBJ1-1	NA	ASRLEPSSAEAF
TRBV4-3	TRBJ2-3	once	ASSQEVGDTQY
TRBV5-4	TRBJ1-2	NA	ASSPRGGRDYGYT
TRBV9	TRBJ1-2	NA	ASFGGPYGYT